The clone carrying this T cell receptor beta chain was counted once. Its matching antigen is unknown. Per the germline V gene, CDR1 is SGHNT and CDR2 is YYREEE (reference sequence). The V gene lost 4 bases and the J gene lost 1 base, with 17 bases spanning the gap. The CDR3 is made up of 16 amino acids. The sample belongs to a study of cytomegalovirus exposure and HLA in healthy donors. Study outcomes and limitations: The analysis excluded some indistinguishable V segments, including TRBV6-2 and TRBV6-3. The authors confirmed in vitro that a few CMV-associated chains were specific for CMV antigens. It has been reported that TCR beta sequences accurately predicted the HLA-A and HLA-B alleles of most subjects.

PCR used 60 Vbeta primers and 13 Jbeta primers. TCRdb's table, derived via immunoSEQ multiplex PCR, lists solely in-frame clones and lacks some. The sample carries more than 85,000 clones, more than 70% recorded once. The receptor was derived from a female donor in good health and CMV-seronegative. This chain connects TRBV5-4 to TRBJ2-5, with a tentative D call TRBD1 (6 bases). The sequenced material came from PBMCs. The CDR3 sequence is CASSQTGIRVQETQYF. Here the CDR3 DNA reads TGTGCCAGCAGCCAAACAGGGATAAGGGTCCAAGAGACCCAGTACTTC.